The 9 T cell receptor beta chains presented below share a single source sample, sequenced in a study of human T cells and chemical hapten exposure. TCRdb reanalysed the RACE reads using MiXCR and keeps one entry per CDR3 protein. The sample has almost 40,000 distinct CDR3 sequences, approximately 7.6% seen once. Stated time point: pre-sensitization, week 0. Treatment described: therapeutic diphenylcyclopropenone sensitization with weekly scalp DPC. This material consisted of whole blood, taken in connection with sensitization to the hapten diphenylcyclopropenone (DPC). The receptor set was obtained from a woman in her forties or fifties with alopecia areata. Some clones in this sample may be carry-over from other donors' samples.

This clonotype occurred a few times. The chain carries TRBV29-1 and TRBJ2-7, with D perhaps TRBD2 (6 bases). In germline, CDR1 is SQVTM, CDR2 ANQGSEA. This CDR3 region has 14 residues. Trimming left V 1 base short and J 3 bases short, with 13 bases between. CDR3 DNA sequence: TGCAGCGTTGAAGGTGTAGGGACTGACTACGAGCAGTACTTC. Amino acid sequence: CSVEGVGTDYEQYF.

This clonotype was recorded at least ten times. The J gene is TRBJ2-5, the V gene TRBV12-3 or TRBV12-4; 7 bases line up with TRBD2. The CDR3 length is 18 residues. The V segment lost 0 bases and the J segment 2 bases; nucleotides outside the gene matches: 12. DNA of the CDR3: TGTGCCAGCAGTTTAGCGCTCGGTAGCGGGTACACTCAAGAGACCCAGTACTTC. It specifies CASSLALGSGYTQETQYF.

This clonotype was seen at least ten times. The chain joins TRBV6-5 to TRBJ1-5; TRBD1 is a possible D gene (5 bases). The CDR3 has 16 residues. Germline V gives CDR1 MNHEY, CDR2 SVGAGI. The V end lost 6 bases, the J end lost 7 bases, and 22 bases lay between the germline ends. The CDR3 DNA reads TGTGCCAGCAGCCCAGATAGGGGCAGATTGGGCCAGCCCCAGCATTTT. Translated, it gives CASSPDRGRLGQPQHF.

This clonotype occurred many times. The chain couples TRBV20-1 to TRBJ2-4; D is undetermined. This CDR3 spans 14 amino acids. Trimming cost V 0 bases and J 1 base, with 7 bases left between them. Germline-derived CDR1 and CDR2 are DFQATT and SNEGSKA (reference sequence). DNA for the CDR3: TGCAGTGCTAGAGATCGGGTTGCCAAAAACATTCAGTACTTC. Its translation is CSARDRVAKNIQYF.

This clonotype was seen ten or more times. V usage is TRBV5-1 and J usage is TRBJ1-5, with 7 bases lining up with TRBD1. V gave up 2 bases and J gave up 5 bases; unmatched junction bases: 4. Germline lookup yields CDR1 SGHRS and CDR2 YFSETQ. This CDR3 is 14 amino acids long. In nucleotides, the CDR3 is TGCGCCAGCAGCTTACAGGGGACTGATCAGCCCCAGCATTTT. Its protein is CASSLQGTDQPQHF.

This clonotype was recorded many times. The J gene is TRBJ1-5, the V gene TRBV3-1; weak D call: TRBD1 (5 bases). Germline values: CDR1 LGHDT, CDR2 YNNKEL (reference sequence). This CDR3 has 15 residues. V was shortened by 7 bases and J by 0 bases, with 13 bases between the two germline ends. For the CDR3, the DNA is TGTGCCAGCACCGATGGGGGTTATAGCAATCAGCCCCAGCATTTT. This translates into CASTDGGYSNQPQHF. The whole variable domain, filled in from reference TRBV3-1 and TRBJ1-5, reads DTAVSQTPKYLVTQMGNDKSIKCEQNLGHDTMYWYKQDSKKFLKIMFSYNNKELIINETVPNRFSPKSPDKAHLNLHINSLELGDSAVYFCASTDGGYSNQPQHFGDGTRLSIL.

This clonotype showed up just a few times. This sequence joins TRBV14 and TRBJ2-5; 9 bases match TRBD1. The CDR3 spans 16 residues. J lost 2 bases, V lost 4 bases, and 8 bases had no gene match. The germline gives CDR1 SGHDN, CDR2 FVKESK. The CDR3 reads CASSPGTGSKQETQYF. The DNA of the CDR3 is TGTGCCAGCAGCCCTGGGACAGGGTCTAAACAAGAGACCCAGTACTTC.

Regarding this clonotype: A much bigger clone sits one base away, suggesting this may be a read error. The conserved phenylalanine or tryptophan normally closing the CDR3 is absent here, so this likely arose from a read error. The rearrangement links TRBV28 to TRBJ2-3; TRBD1 aligns across 7 bases. The CDR3 loop spans 14 amino acids. V trimming: 4 bases; J trimming: 5 bases; junction bases outside the gene matches: 6. Per the germline V gene, CDR1 is MDHEN and CDR2 is SYDVKM. The CDR3 region has the DNA TGTGCCAGCAGTTACGACAGGGTCGGAGATACGCAGTATTCT. This codes for CASSYDRVGDTQYS.

This clonotype appeared a few times. The chain is built from TRBV2 and TRBJ2-4; no clear D gene. From germline, CDR1 is SNHLY and CDR2 FYNNEI. The V end was cut by 4 bases, the J end by 8 bases, with 6 bases between. The CDR3 has 11 amino acids. CDR3 residues: CASSVGDIQYF. As DNA, the CDR3 is TGTGCCAGCAGTGTCGGCGACATTCAGTACTTC.